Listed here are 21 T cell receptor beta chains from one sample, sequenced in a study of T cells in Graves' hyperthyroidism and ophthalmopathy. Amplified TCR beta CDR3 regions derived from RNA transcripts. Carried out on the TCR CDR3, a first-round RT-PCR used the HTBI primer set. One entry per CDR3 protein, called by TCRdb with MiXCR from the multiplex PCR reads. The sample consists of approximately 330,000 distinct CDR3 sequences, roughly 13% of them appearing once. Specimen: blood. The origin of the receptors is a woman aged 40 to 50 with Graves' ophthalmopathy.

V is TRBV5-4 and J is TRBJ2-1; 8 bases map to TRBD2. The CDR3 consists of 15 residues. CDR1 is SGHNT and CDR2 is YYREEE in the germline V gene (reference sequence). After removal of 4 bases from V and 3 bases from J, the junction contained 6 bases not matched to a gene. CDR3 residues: CASSPRLAHYNEQFF. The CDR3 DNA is TGTGCCAGCAGCCCACGACTAGCGCACTACAATGAGCAGTTCTTC.

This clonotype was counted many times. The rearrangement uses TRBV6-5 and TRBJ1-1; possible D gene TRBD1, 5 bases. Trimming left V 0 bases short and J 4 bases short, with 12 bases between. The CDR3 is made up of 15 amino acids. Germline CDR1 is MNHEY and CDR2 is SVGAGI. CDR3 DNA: TGTGCCAGCAGTTACTCGAGGGGTAAGATCACTGAAGCTTTCTTT. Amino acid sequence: CASSYSRGKITEAFF.

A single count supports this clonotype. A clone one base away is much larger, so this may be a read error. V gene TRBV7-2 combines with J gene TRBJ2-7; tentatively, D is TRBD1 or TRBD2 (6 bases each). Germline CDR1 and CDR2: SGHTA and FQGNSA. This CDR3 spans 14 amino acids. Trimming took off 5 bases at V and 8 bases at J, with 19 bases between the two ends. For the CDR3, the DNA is TGTGCCAGCAGCCCCGGGGGCAGGCACCCCCAGCAGTACTTC. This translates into CASSPGGRHPQQYF. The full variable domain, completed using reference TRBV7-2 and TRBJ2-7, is GAGVSQSPSNKVTEKGKDVELRCDPISGHTALYWYRQSLGQGLEFLIYFQGNSAPDKSGLPSDRFSAERTGGSVSTLTIQRTQQEDSAVYLCASSPGGRHPQQYFGPGTRLTVT.

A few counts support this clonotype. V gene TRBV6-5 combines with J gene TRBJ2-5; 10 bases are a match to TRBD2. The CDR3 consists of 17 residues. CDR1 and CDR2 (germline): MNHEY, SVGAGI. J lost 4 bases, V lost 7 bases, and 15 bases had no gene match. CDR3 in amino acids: CASTTLAGATTGETQYF. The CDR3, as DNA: TGTGCCAGCACTACTCTAGCGGGGGCCACAACTGGAGAGACCCAGTACTTC.

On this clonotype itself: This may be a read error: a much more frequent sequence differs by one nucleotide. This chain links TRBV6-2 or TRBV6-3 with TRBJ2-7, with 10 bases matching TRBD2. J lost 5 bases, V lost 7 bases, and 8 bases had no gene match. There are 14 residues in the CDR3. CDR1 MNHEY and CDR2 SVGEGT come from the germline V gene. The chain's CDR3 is CASKQRGGTHEQYF. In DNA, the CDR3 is TGTGCCAGCAAACAGCGGGGGGGGACTCACGAGCAGTACTTC.

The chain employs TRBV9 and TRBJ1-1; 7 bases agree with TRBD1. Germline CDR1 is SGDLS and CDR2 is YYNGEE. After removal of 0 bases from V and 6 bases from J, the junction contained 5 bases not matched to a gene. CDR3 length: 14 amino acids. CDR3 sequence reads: CASSVDPGGAEAFF. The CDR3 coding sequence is TGTGCCAGCAGCGTAGACCCAGGGGGGGCTGAAGCTTTCTTT.

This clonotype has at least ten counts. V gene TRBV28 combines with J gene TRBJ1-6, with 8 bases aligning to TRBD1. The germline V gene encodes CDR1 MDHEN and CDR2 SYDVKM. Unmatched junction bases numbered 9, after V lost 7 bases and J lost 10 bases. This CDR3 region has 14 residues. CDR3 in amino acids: CASMTSGGRSPLHF. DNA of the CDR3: TGTGCCAGCATGACCTCAGGGGGCCGGTCACCCCTCCACTTT.

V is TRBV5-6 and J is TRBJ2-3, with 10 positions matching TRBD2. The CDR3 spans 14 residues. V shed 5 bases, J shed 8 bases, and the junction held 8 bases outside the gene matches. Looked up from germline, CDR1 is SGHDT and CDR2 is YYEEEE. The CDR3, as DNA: TGTGCCAGCAGTGGGACTAGCGCCATACGTACGCAGTATTTT. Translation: CASSGTSAIRTQYF. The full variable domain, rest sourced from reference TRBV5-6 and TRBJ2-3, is DAGVTQSPTHLIKTRGQQVTLRCSPKSGHDTVSWYQQALGQGPQFIFQYYEEEERQRGNFPDRFSGHQFPNYSSELNVNALLLGDSALYLCASSGTSAIRTQYFGPGTRLTVL.

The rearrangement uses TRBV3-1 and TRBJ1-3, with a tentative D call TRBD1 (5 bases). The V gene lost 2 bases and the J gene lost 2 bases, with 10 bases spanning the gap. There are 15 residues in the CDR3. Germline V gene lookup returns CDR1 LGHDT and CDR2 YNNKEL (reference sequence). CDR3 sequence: CASSQNTGPGNTIYF. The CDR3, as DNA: TGTGCCAGCAGCCAAAATACAGGCCCTGGAAACACCATATATTTT.

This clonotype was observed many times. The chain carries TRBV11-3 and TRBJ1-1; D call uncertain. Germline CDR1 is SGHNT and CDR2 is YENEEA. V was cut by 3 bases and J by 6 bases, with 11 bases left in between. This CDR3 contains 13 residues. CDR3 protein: CASSFTAVAEAFF. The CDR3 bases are TGTGCCAGCAGCTTCACAGCGGTCGCTGAAGCTTTCTTT.

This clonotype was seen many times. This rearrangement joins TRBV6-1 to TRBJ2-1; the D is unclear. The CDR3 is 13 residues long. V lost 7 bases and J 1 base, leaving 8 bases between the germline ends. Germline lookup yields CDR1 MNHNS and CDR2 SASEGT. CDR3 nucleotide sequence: TGTGCCAGCAAAGAGTTTTCCTACAATGAGCAGTTCTTC. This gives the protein CASKEFSYNEQFF.

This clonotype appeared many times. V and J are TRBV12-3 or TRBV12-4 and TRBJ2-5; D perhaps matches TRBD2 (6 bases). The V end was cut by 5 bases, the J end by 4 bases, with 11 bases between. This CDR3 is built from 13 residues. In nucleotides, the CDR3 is TGTGCCAGCAGTGGTTGGAGGGGAGAGACCCAGTACTTC. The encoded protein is CASSGWRGETQYF.

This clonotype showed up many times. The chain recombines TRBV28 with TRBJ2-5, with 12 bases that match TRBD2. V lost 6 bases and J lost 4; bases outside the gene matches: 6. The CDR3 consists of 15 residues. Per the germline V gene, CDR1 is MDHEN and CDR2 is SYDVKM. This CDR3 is CASRSSGGALETQYF. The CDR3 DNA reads TGTGCCAGCAGATCTAGCGGGGGGGCCTTAGAGACCCAGTACTTC.

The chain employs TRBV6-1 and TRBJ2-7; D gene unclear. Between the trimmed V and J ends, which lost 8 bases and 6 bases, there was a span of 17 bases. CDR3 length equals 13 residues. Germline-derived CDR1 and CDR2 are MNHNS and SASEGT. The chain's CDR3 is CASFRAARFEQYF. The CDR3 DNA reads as TGTGCCAGCTTCCGAGCCGCTAGGTTCGAGCAGTACTTC.

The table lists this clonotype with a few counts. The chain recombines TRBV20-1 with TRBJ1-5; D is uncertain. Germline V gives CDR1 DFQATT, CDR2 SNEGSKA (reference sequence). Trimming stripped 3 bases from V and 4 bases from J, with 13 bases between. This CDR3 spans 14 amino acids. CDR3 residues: CSARDARENQPQHF. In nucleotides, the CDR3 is TGCAGTGCTAGGGACGCGAGGGAGAATCAGCCCCAGCATTTT.

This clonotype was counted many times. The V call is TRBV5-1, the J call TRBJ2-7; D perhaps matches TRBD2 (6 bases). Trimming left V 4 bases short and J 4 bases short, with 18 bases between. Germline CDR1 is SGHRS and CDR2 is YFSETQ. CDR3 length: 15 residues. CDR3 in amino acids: CASSPSGTLTYEQYF. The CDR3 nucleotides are TGCGCCAGCAGCCCCTCCGGGACTTTAACATACGAGCAGTACTTC.

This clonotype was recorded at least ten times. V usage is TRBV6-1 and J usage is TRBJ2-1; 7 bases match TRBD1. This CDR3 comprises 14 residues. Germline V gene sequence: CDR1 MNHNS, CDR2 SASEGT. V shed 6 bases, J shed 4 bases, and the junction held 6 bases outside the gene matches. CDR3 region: CASRRPGQYNEQFF. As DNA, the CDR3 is TGTGCCAGCAGGAGACCGGGACAGTACAATGAGCAGTTCTTC.

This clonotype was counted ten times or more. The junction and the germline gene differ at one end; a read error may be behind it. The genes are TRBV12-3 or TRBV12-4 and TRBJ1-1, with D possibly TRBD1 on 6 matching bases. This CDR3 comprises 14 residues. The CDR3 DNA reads TGTGCCAGCAGGCCACAGGGCCCGAACGCTGAAGCTTTCTTT. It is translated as CASRPQGPNAEAFF.

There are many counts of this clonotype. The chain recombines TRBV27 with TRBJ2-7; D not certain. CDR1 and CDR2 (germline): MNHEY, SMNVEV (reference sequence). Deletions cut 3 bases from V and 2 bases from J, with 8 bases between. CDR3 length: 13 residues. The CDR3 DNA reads TGTGCCAGCAGTTTCGCAGCGACCTACGAGCAGTACTTC. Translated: CASSFAATYEQYF.

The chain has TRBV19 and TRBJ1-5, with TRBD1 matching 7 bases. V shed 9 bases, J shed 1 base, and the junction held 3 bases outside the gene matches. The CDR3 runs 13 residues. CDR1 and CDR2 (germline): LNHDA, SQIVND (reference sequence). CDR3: CASRGWSNQPQHF. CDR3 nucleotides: TGTGCCAGCAGGGGGTGGAGCAATCAGCCCCAGCATTTT. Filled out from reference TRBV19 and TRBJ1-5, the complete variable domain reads DGGITQSPKYLFRKEGQNVTLSCEQNLNHDAMYWYRQDPGQGLRLIYYSQIVNDFQKGDIAEGYSVSREKKESFPLTVTSAQKNPTAFYLCASRGWSNQPQHFGDGTRLSIL.

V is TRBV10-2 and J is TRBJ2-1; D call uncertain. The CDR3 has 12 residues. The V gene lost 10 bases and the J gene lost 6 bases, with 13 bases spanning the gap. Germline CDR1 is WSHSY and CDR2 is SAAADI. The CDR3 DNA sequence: TGCGCCACCTCGCTCCAGAGCAATGAGCAGTTCTTC. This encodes CATSLQSNEQFF.